This is a list of T cell receptor beta chains from one sample in a study of CD8 T cells in ankylosing spondylitis. In TCRdb, the 5' RACE reads were re-called with MiXCR into one record per CDR3 protein. The table has 450,000 to 550,000 distinct CDR3 sequences, about 5.4% seen once. Sequenced input: blood, either unsorted or a sorted T cell fraction (not recorded which). Receptors originate from a male donor with ankylosing spondylitis. Each CDR3 is given without its conserved first and last residue.

v_call cdr3_length cdr3_aa
TRBV6-2/TRBV6-3 13 ATSDLAGVPYEQY
TRBV6-1 11 ASSESQNYGYT
TRBV18 12 ASSPRNLNQPQH
TRBV20-1 11 SASSGSYNEQF
TRBV10-3 10 AIRTDNSPLH
TRBV12-3/TRBV12-4 12 ASCRTGGGNTIY
TRBV7-2 14 ASSTATSGDTDTQY
TRBV7-9 12 ASSPQGAATEAF
TRBV5-1 13 ASETGTRIYNEQF
TRBV12-3/TRBV12-4 9 ASSLRAAAF
TRBV6-1 9 ASFGYNEQF
TRBV15 11 ATSRDLGEAAF
TRBV12-3/TRBV12-4 14 ASSPSPGQANEKLF
TRBV28 13 ASSLFGLAKNIQY
TRBV5-4 11 ASSDNRNGELF
TRBV15 11 ATSRLVAYEQY
TRBV7-9 15 ASSPEGASRRTDTQY
TRBV28 12 ASSLQGAKNIQY
TRBV20-1 13 SAPNAGTGYREQF
TRBV20-1 14 SAGDRKSGRRYEQY
TRBV9 13 ASSKRSAGNTEAF
TRBV5-1 10 ASSLAASEQF
TRBV24-1 13 ATTPRGTESYEQY
TRBV20-1 10 SAQPAAYEQY
TRBV24-1 12 ATSALAGFNEQF